This is a list of T cell receptor beta chains from one sample in a study of T cells in tumors after PD-1 blockade. Sequencing was performed with immunoSEQ multiplex PCR; in TCRdb, only in-frame clones are kept and a portion is missing. The table shows approximately 47,000 clones, with roughly 84% occurring only once. The sample was PBMCs, taken before anti-PD-1 therapy. Receptor source: a human donor with advanced basal cell or squamous cell carcinoma (not recorded which). CDR3s include the opening cysteine and the closing phenylalanine or tryptophan. Clone sizes are given selectively: once, few, many, or a class where the clone is expanded.

j_call | clone_size | v_call | cdr3_aa
TRBJ2-7 | NA | TRBV5-5 | CASSLAGAGSYEQYF
TRBJ2-3 | NA | TRBV7-8 | CASRFSGSYADTQYF
TRBJ2-2 | NA | TRBV28 | CASSFGGTGELFF
TRBJ2-3 | once | TRBV9 | CASSPLQGPSTDTQYF
TRBJ2-5 | NA | TRBV10-3 | CAISDRTSERLETQYF
TRBJ1-2 | NA | TRBV18 | CASSPGSDYGYTF
TRBJ1-2 | NA | TRBV3-1/TRBV3-2 | CASSYGRSYGYTF
TRBJ1-2 | NA | TRBV24-1 | CATTPQEGQGDYGYTF
TRBJ2-4 | NA | TRBV28 | CASSYDRGLAKNIQYF
TRBJ2-7 | NA | TRBV5-1 | CASSLAGTYEQYF
TRBJ1-5 | NA | TRBV28 | CASSPLEGGNQPQHF
TRBJ2-3 | NA | TRBV24-1 | CATSDLSAPDWQYF
TRBJ2-7 | NA | TRBV7-2 | CASSLGMMYEQYF
TRBJ1-1 | many | TRBV7-9 | CASSTYRGRNTEAFF
TRBJ2-2 | few | TRBV5-4 | CASRLSGTGELFF
TRBJ2-7 | NA | TRBV5-1 | CASRNIGTGKYEQYF
TRBJ1-1 | NA | TRBV11-3 | CASSIDRVMNTEAFF
TRBJ2-2 | NA | TRBV15 | CATSRGVTGELFF
TRBJ1-1 | NA | TRBV9 | CASSVGGTGSTEAFF
TRBJ2-2 | NA | TRBV2 | CATSTFMNTGELFF
TRBJ2-7 | medium-sized | TRBV1 | CTSSQDLRDRAVYPYEQYF
TRBJ2-7 | once | TRBV10-3 | CAISESGRGQYEQYF
TRBJ2-5 | NA | TRBV6-5 | CARGVRETQYF
TRBJ2-3 | medium-sized | TRBV10-1 | CASSTGSTGTDTQYF
TRBJ1-2 | NA | TRBV6-5 | CASRVAGDYGYTF
TRBJ1-1 | NA | TRBV5-1 | CASSFRGRSTEAFF